This TCR beta chain was retrieved from a study of blood T cell repertoires in COVID-19. The CDR3 is 13 amino acids. Trimming removed 5 bases from V and 4 bases from J, with 11 bases in between. CDR1 and CDR2 from the germline V gene are MDHEN and SYDVKM. Libraries were prepared by immunoSEQ multiplex PCR; TCRdb keeps only in-frame clonotypes and omits some of them. The table has tens of thousands of clones, roughly 88% seen once. The sequence came from a woman aged 80 or older with acute or convalescent COVID-19. Sequenced: peripheral blood. The chain combines TRBV28 with TRBJ1-2; tentatively, D is TRBD1 (6 bases). CDR3 DNA: TGTGCCAGCAGTCCGGACAGTAGCTATGGCTACACCTTC. It specifies CASSPDSSYGYTF.